The TCR beta chain described here comes from a study of cytomegalovirus exposure and HLA in healthy donors. The PCR ran on 60 Vbeta and 13 Jbeta primers. Produced via immunoSEQ multiplex PCR; TCRdb's table is partial and in-frame only. In the table there are around 170,000 clones, roughly 80% of which are singletons. To note about this clone: What it binds is unknown.

General observations from the study: Despite most TCR sequences being rare, some public TCRs occurred in many donors.

The clonotype was recovered from a man aged 45 to 65 in good health and CMV-seronegative. Sequenced input: PBMCs.

CDR3 nucleotide sequence: TGTGCCAGCAGTCGAATAAGCGGTGAGCAGTTCTTC. The encoded protein is CASSRISGEQFF. The chain joins TRBV27 to TRBJ2-1; possibly TRBD2 for D (5 bases). CDR3 length equals 12 residues. V was pared by 5 bases and J by 9 bases, with 11 bases between. Germline loops: CDR1 MNHEY, CDR2 SMNVEV (reference sequence).